This T cell receptor (beta chain) appears in the sequencing data of a study of blood T cell repertoires in COVID-19. At the level of the study: COVID-19 samples, acute and convalescent, were from the United States, Italy and Spain.

Per the original methods: The assay estimated nucleated cells by amplifying reference gene primers. TCRdb's table, derived via immunoSEQ multiplex PCR, lists solely in-frame clones and lacks some. V, J and clone size derive from that table, while D and trimming were established from the DNA sequence. The sample contains a few hundred thousand clones, roughly 90% of which appear only once. Germline V gene sequence: CDR1 ENHRY, CDR2 SYGVKD. V shed 9 bases, J shed 2 bases, and the junction held 4 bases outside the gene matches. CDR3 size: 13 residues. The V and J genes are TRBV10-3 and TRBJ1-3, with 7 bases that match TRBD1. Sequencing was performed on PBMCs or T cells enriched from blood (not recorded which). The TCR was taken from a woman aged 18 to 35 with acute COVID-19. The CDR3 bases are TGTGCCATTACAGGGGCTGCTGGAAACACCATATATTTT. This codes for CAITGAAGNTIYF.